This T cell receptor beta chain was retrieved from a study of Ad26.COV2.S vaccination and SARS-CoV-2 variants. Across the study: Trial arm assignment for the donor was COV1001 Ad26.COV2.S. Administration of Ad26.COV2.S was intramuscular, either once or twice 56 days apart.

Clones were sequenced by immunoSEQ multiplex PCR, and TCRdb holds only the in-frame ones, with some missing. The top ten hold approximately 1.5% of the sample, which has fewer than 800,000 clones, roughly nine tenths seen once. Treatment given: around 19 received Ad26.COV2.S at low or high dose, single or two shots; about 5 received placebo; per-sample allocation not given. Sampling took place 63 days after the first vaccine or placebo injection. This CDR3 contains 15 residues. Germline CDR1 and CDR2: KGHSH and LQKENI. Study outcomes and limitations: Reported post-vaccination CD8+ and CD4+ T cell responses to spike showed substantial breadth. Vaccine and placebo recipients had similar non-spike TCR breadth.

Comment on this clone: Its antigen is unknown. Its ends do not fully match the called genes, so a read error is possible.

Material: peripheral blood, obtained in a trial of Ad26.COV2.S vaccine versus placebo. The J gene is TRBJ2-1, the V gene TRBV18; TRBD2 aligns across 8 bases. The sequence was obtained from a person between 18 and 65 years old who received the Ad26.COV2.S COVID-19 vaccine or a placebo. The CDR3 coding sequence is TGTGCCAGCGCACCTAACGCGCGGGAGGCCAATGAGCAGTTCTTC. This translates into CASAPNAREANEQFF.